The clone carrying this TCR beta chain has just a few counts. Losses at the gene ends were 0 bases for V and 7 bases for J; bases not matched to a gene: 11. CDR3 size: 16 residues. The germline V gene encodes CDR1 SGHNT and CDR2 YENEEA. Sequencing used immunoSEQ multiplex PCR; TCRdb keeps in-frame clones, though not all of them. This sample carries roughly 100,000 clones, about nine tenths of them seen once, and the ten largest clones take about 1.5%. The entry originates in a study of T cell responses to AZD1222 COVID-19 vaccine. The chain carries TRBV11-3 and TRBJ1-1; 7 nucleotides agree with TRBD1. The clonotype originates from an adult in good health. Sequenced material: peripheral blood, taken on day 0 of AZD1222 vaccination. The CDR3 region is CASSLDGRSGTDEAFF. The DNA for the CDR3 is TGTGCCAGCAGCTTAGACGGCCGATCCGGGACAGATGAAGCTTTCTTT.